The rows below give T cell receptor beta chains drawn from one sample of a study of T cells expressing NK-cell markers. For each CDR3 protein, TCRdb gives one entry from its re-call of the 5' RACE reads, without DNA. The sample has approximately 22,000 distinct CDR3 sequences. The sequenced material came from blood T cells: a sorted CD56 or NKG2C T cell subset, CD4+ or CD8+ T cells, or bulk PBMC T cells (not recorded which). The receptors originated from a man aged 18-75 years in good health. The CDR3 runs from the conserved cysteine through the conserved F or W. For some rows the clone size is stated as once, few or many, or as a class when expanded; others skip it.

CASSWVAGAFNEQFF,TRBJ2-1,TRBV5-1,.
CASSDNRAQYF,TRBJ2-3,TRBV6-2/TRBV6-3,.
CASTSDRNTEAFF,TRBJ1-1,TRBV2,.
CASSAPTGGPYEQYF,TRBJ2-7,TRBV5-4,.
CASSQDYRDGGSYEQYF,TRBJ2-7,TRBV3-1,.
CASSSGGGNQPQHF,TRBJ1-5,TRBV5-6,.
CASSGPGQVNSPLHF,TRBJ1-6,TRBV5-5,.
CASSQTGGGLGDTEAFF,TRBJ1-1,TRBV4-1,.
CSAQGDRIYEQYF,TRBJ2-7,TRBV29-1,.
CASSPRGETYFQETQYF,TRBJ2-5,TRBV7-2,.
CASGKTGNNEQFF,TRBJ2-1,TRBV12-5,.
CSARDLYRAENEQFF,TRBJ2-1,TRBV20-1,.
CASSSGTGGSSGNTIYF,TRBJ1-3,TRBV6-2/TRBV6-3,.
CASRETGLWAEQYF,TRBJ2-7,TRBV25-1,.
CASSPGQTNYEQYF,TRBJ2-7,TRBV19,.
CASSPVSGQFF,TRBJ2-1,TRBV7-9,.
CSPLMVNEQFF,TRBJ2-1,TRBV29-1,.
CASTGQAGTTDTQYF,TRBJ2-3,TRBV6-5,.
CASSPSRRRAIQETQYF,TRBJ2-5,TRBV7-9,.
CASSPYGGGTDTQYF,TRBJ2-3,TRBV3-1,.
CASSQGLAGGGADTQYF,TRBJ2-3,TRBV4-2,.
CASRDRTGDTEAFF,TRBJ1-1,TRBV27,.
CASSVPGTGGNQPQHF,TRBJ1-5,TRBV10-2,.
CASSQDRTSGVQYF,TRBJ2-7,TRBV4-2,.
CASSLLTENTEAFF,TRBJ1-1,TRBV7-9,.
CASRRQGANQPQHF,TRBJ1-5,TRBV7-8,.
CASSPRWGLAPLSSYNEQFF,TRBJ2-1,TRBV6-2/TRBV6-3,.
CASSWGTLNTGELFF,TRBJ2-2,TRBV5-4,.
CSVARAGTEETQYF,TRBJ2-5,TRBV29-1,.
CSAQGRSGGRQETQYF,TRBJ2-5,TRBV20-1,.
CASSRDRAAVYGYTF,TRBJ1-2,TRBV7-2,.
CASSSRQGPAGVDTQYF,TRBJ2-3,TRBV7-3,.
CASSQGSLTQFF,TRBJ2-1,TRBV11-3,.
CASTTAGGPGIQYF,TRBJ2-4,TRBV12-3/TRBV12-4,.
CASSGASGNNEQFF,TRBJ2-1,TRBV18,.
CSATTGSTGELFF,TRBJ2-2,TRBV29-1,.
CASSQDWGEDAYGETQYF,TRBJ2-5,TRBV4-2,.
CASSLGEREKLFF,TRBJ1-4,TRBV5-1,.
CASSPGTGYEQYF,TRBJ2-7,TRBV27,.
CASSPSGQGSSNQPQHF,TRBJ1-5,TRBV14,.
CASSQTTGVGQPQHF,TRBJ1-5,TRBV4-2,.
CASRETSGRVPTGELFF,TRBJ2-2,TRBV10-2,.
CAISDQGRSTGELFF,TRBJ2-2,TRBV10-3,.
CASSPNIGEQYF,TRBJ2-7,TRBV6-2/TRBV6-3,hyperexpanded
CASSQGGQTRIDEQYF,TRBJ2-7,TRBV4-1,.
CASTMGTLRGEQYF,TRBJ2-7,TRBV5-5,.
CASSPRTGNTEAFF,TRBJ1-1,TRBV6-2/TRBV6-3,.
CAISGGFQVMGTDTQYF,TRBJ2-3,TRBV10-3,.
CATSDHGDSYNEQFF,TRBJ2-1,TRBV24-1,.
CASSRTGERASNQPQHF,TRBJ1-5,TRBV4-3,.
CASSEYSGTGGTFRRDQETQYF,TRBJ2-5,TRBV25-1,.
CASSKYNEQFF,TRBJ2-1,TRBV2,.
CASSGTGGAGEAFF,TRBJ1-1,TRBV9,.
CASSGGREQYF,TRBJ2-7,TRBV6-2/TRBV6-3,.
CASSQGGGYSTDTQYF,TRBJ2-3,TRBV4-2,.
CASRPPGPRYNEQFF,TRBJ2-1,TRBV6-1,.
CASSQAGLGENEQFF,TRBJ2-1,TRBV6-2/TRBV6-3,.
CASSQEGGAGPSYEQYF,TRBJ2-7,TRBV4-3,.
CASGAGGSNIQYF,TRBJ2-4,TRBV2,.
CASSFHSGTDTQYF,TRBJ2-3,TRBV11-2,.